This is a list of T cell receptor beta chains from one sample in a study of cytomegalovirus exposure and HLA in healthy donors. Sequencing was performed with immunoSEQ multiplex PCR; in TCRdb, only in-frame clones are kept and a portion is missing. The data contain about 120,000 clones, over 60% of them singletons. Source material: PBMCs. The source of these receptors is a woman aged 35 to 49 in good health and CMV-seropositive. CDR3s include the opening cysteine and the closing phenylalanine or tryptophan. The D gene is left open where the match is weak. Size tells how often a clone was seen (once, few, many) or the class of an expanded clone, and some rows leave it out.

15	TRBV15	.	.	TRBJ2-3	TGTGCCACCAGCAGAGATCGGCAGGGTTCAGATACGCAGTATTTT	CATSRDRQGSDTQYF
16	TRBV4-2	.	once	TRBJ2-3	TGTGCCAGCAGCCGGGGGCAGCGGGGAGGCACAGATACGCAGTATTTT	CASSRGQRGGTDTQYF
16	TRBV13	TRBD1	.	TRBJ1-6	TGTGCCAGCAGCTTAGGTACCGGGACAGGGCATTCACCCCTCCACTTT	CASSLGTGTGHSPLHF
15	TRBV5-4	.	.	TRBJ2-5	TGTGCCAGCAGCTTCATAGGGAGGGGGCAAGAGACCCAGTACTTC	CASSFIGRGQETQYF
13	TRBV27	.	.	TRBJ2-1	TGTGCCAGCCGGGAATTCGGGGACAATGAGCAGTTCTTC	CASREFGDNEQFF
14	TRBV27	.	once	TRBJ1-6	TGTGCCACCCGCGGTTCCGGGTATTATTCACCCCTCCACTTT	CATRGSGYYSPLHF
14	TRBV19	.	.	TRBJ2-3	TGTGCCAGTAGTGAGGCGGGGCACACAGATACGCAGTATTTT	CASSEAGHTDTQYF
13	TRBV18	TRBD2	.	TRBJ2-7	TGTGCCAGCTCAGCTACTAGCGGATACGAGCAGTACTTC	CASSATSGYEQYF
12	TRBV2	.	.	TRBJ1-1	TGTGCCAGCAATCTGAGGAACACTGAAGCTTTCTTT	CASNLRNTEAFF
15	TRBV6-5	.	.	TRBJ2-4	TGTGCCAGCAGCCCAGGGGGGACCTACAAAAACATTCAGTACTTC	CASSPGGTYKNIQYF
13	TRBV7-2	.	.	TRBJ1-2	TGTGCCAGCAGCTTAAGACAGCGCTATGGCTACACCTTC	CASSLRQRYGYTF
14	TRBV19	.	few	TRBJ1-4	TGTGCCAGTAGTACAACAACAACTAATGAAAAACTGTTTTTT	CASSTTTTNEKLFF
16	TRBV6-1	TRBD2	.	TRBJ2-1	TGTGCCAGCAGTGAAGGGACTAGCGGGAGCGTCCATAAGCAGTTCTTC	CASSEGTSGSVHKQFF
14	TRBV7-9	.	.	TRBJ1-2	TGTGCCAGCAGCTCTAGGGGATCTAACTATGGCTACACCTTC	CASSSRGSNYGYTF
15	TRBV9	.	.	TRBJ1-6	TGTGCCAGCAGCGCCAACCTAGGCGGTGGTTCACCCCTCCACTTT	CASSANLGGGSPLHF
13	TRBV19	TRBD2	.	TRBJ2-7	TGTGCCACCGCTAGCGGGAGCTCCTACGAGCAGTACTTC	CATASGSSYEQYF
15	TRBV5-1	TRBD1	.	TRBJ2-7	TGCGCCAGCAGCTTGGAGGGACAGGGATACTACGAGCAGTACTTC	CASSLEGQGYYEQYF
16	TRBV2	TRBD2	.	TRBJ2-5	TGTGCCAGCAGTGTGCGACTAGCGGGGGCCCAAGAGACCCAGTACTTC	CASSVRLAGAQETQYF
14	TRBV25-1	TRBD2	.	TRBJ2-5	TGTGCCAGCAGTGTGCTTGTGGGGGGGGAGACCCAGTACTTC	CASSVLVGGETQYF
13	TRBV7-2	.	few	TRBJ1-3	TGTGCCAGCAGCGTCTTCTCTGGAAACACCATATATTTT	CASSVFSGNTIYF
14	TRBV5-1	TRBD1	.	TRBJ1-1	TGCGCCAGCAGCTCTTACAGGGGGAACACTGAAGCTTTCTTT	CASSSYRGNTEAFF
16	TRBV12-2	.	.	TRBJ1-6	TGTGCAAGTCGCTTAGCCGAGGGGGTCGCTAATTCACCCCTCCACTTT	CASRLAEGVANSPLHF
15	TRBV5-1	TRBD1	.	TRBJ2-7	TGCGCCAGCAGCTTCCTACAGGGACAGGGCTACGAGCAGTACTTC	CASSFLQGQGYEQYF
15	TRBV4-1	.	.	TRBJ1-5	TGCGCCAGCAGCCTCTCGGTTCAAAGCAATCAGCCCCAGCATTTT	CASSLSVQSNQPQHF
14	TRBV5-1	TRBD1	.	TRBJ1-2	TGCGCCAGCAGCTCAGAGGGGGCTGTAGGTGGCTACACCTTC	CASSSEGAVGGYTF